This TCR beta chain was captured by sequencing in a study of blood T cell repertoires in COVID-19. Study background: Samples came from the United States, Italy and Spain, spanning acute and convalescent COVID-19. The cDNA or gDNA used as material had been derived from T cells, B-cell-depleted T cells, or PBMCs.

In the original workflow: The assay estimated nucleated cells by amplifying reference gene primers. Sequencing used immunoSEQ multiplex PCR; TCRdb keeps in-frame clones, though not all of them. The V and J calls and clone size are taken from that table; D and trimming were inferred from the DNA. Found here are around 29,000 clones, 70% to 90% of them singletons; the top ten hold 9.3%. This CDR3 has 12 amino acids. Germline V CDR1 and CDR2: GTSNPN, SVGIG (reference sequence). Trimming cost V 2 bases and J 8 bases, with 12 bases left between them. The chain links TRBV30 to TRBJ1-1; perhaps TRBD1 as D (6 bases). The sequenced sample was peripheral blood. This TCR was sampled from a human donor in a cohort sampled during active COVID-19. In nucleotides, the CDR3 is TGTGCCTGGAGTTTACAAGGGGGAGAAGCTTTCTTT. Its protein product is CAWSLQGGEAFF.